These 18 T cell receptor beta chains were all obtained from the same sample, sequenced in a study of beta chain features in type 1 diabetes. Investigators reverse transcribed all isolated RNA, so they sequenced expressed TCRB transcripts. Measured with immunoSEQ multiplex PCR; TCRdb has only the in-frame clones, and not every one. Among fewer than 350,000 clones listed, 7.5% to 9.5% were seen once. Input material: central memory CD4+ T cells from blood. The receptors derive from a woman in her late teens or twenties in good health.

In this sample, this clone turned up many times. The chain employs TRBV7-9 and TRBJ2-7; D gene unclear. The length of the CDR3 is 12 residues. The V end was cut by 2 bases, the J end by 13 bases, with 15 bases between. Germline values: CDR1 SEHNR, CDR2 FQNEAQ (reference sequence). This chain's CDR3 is CASSLSPAVQYF. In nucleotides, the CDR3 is TGTGCCAGCAGCTTAAGTCCCGCCGTGCAATACTTC. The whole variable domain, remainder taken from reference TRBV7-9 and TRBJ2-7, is DTGVSQNPRHKITKRGQNVTFRCDPISEHNRLYWYRQTLGQGPEFLTYFQNEAQLEKSRLLSDRFSAERPKGSFSTLEIQRTEQGDSAMYLCASSLSPAVQYFGPGTRLTVT.

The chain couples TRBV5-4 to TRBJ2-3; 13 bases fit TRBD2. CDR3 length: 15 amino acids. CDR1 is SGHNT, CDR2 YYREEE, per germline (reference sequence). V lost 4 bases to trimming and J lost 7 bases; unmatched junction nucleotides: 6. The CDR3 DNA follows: TGTGCCAGCAGCGGAAAACTAGCGGGAGGGAATACGCAGTATTTT. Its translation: CASSGKLAGGNTQYF.

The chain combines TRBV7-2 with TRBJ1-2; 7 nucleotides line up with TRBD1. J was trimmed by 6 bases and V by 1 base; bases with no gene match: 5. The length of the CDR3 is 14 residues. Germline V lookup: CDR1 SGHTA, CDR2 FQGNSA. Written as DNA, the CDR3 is TGTGCCAGCAGCTTAGTCCAGGGACAGAATGGCTACACCTTC. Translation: CASSLVQGQNGYTF.

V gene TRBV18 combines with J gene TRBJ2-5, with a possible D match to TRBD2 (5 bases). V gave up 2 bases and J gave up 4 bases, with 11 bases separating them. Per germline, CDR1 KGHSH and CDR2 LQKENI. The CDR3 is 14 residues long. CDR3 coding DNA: TGTGCCAGCTCACCAACGAGAGGAGGAGAGACCCAGTACTTC. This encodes CASSPTRGGETQYF. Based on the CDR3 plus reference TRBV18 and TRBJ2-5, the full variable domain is NAGVMQNPRHLVRRRGQEARLRCSPMKGHSHVYWYRQLPEEGLKFMVYLQKENIIDESGMPKERFSAEFPKEGPSILRIQQVVRGDSAAYFCASSPTRGGETQYFGPGTRLLVL.

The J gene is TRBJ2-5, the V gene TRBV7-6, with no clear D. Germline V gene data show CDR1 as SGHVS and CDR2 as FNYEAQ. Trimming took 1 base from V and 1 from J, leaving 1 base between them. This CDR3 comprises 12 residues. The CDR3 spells CASSLGQETQYF. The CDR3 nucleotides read TGTGCCAGCAGCTTAGGCCAAGAGACCCAGTACTTC.

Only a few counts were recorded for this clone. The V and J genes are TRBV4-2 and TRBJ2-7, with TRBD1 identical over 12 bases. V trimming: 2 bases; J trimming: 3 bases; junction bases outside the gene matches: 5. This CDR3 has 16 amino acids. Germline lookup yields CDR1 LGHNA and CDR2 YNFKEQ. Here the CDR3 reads CASSQTGTGGVYEQYF. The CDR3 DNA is TGTGCCAGCAGCCAAACGGGGACAGGGGGCGTCTACGAGCAGTACTTC.

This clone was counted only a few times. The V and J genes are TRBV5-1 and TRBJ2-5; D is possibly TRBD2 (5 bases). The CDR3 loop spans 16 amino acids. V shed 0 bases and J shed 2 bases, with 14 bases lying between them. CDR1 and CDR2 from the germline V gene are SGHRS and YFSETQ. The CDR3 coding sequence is TGCGCCAGCAGCTTGGGAAGCAGAGGGTATCAAGAGACCCAGTACTTC. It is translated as CASSLGSRGYQETQYF.

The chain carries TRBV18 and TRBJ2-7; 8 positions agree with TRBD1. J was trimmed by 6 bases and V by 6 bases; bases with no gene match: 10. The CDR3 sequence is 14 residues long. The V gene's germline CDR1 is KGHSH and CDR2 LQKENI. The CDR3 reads CASSPGQAHVEQYV. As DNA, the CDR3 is TGTGCCAGCTCCCCGGGACAGGCACATGTCGAGCAGTACGTC.

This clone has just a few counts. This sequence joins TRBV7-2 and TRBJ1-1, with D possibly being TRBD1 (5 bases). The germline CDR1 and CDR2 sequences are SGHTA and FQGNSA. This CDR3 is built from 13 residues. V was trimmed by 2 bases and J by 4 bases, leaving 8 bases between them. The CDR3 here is CASSLWQGTEAFF. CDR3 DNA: TGTGCCAGCAGCTTATGGCAGGGCACTGAAGCTTTCTTT.

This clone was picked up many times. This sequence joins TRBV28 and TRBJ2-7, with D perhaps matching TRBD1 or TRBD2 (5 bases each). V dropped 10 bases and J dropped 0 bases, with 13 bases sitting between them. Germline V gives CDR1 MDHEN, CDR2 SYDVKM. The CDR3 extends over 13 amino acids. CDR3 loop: CATDRGPSYEQYV. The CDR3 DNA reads TGTGCCACCGACCGGGGCCCCTCCTACGAGCAGTACGTC.

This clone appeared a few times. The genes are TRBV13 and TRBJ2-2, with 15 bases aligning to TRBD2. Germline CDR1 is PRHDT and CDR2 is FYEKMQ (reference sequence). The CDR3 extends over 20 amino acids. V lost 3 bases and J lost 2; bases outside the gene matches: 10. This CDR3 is CASSFGFRTSGRVNTGELFF. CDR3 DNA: TGTGCCAGCAGCTTCGGTTTCAGGACTAGCGGGAGGGTAAACACCGGGGAGCTGTTTTTT.

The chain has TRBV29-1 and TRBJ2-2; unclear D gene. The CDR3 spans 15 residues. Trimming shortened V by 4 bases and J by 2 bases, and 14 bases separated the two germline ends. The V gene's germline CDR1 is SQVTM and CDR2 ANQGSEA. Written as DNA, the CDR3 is TGCAGCGTTGTGGTCCCCCCCGCCAACACCGGGGAGCTGTTTTTT. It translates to CSVVVPPANTGELFF.

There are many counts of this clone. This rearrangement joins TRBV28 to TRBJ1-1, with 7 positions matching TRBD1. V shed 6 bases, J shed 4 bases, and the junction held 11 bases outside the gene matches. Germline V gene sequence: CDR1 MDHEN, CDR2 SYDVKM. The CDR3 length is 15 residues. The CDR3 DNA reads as TGTGCCAGCAGCAGTCACGACAGGGTGGGCACTGAAGCTTTCTTT. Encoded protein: CASSSHDRVGTEAFF.

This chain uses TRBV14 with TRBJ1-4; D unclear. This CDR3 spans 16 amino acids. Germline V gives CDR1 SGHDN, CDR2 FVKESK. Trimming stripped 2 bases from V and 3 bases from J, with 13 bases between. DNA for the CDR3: TGTGCCAGCAGCCAACCCTACCGCGGTCCTAATGAAAAACTGTTTTTT. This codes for CASSQPYRGPNEKLFF.

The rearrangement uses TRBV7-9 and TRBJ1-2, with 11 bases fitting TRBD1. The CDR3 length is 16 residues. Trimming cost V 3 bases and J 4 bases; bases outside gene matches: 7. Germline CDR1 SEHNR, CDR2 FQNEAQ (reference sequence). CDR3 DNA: TGTGCCAGCAGCTTGACGATTGGGACAGGGGGCTATGGCTACACCTTC. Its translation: CASSLTIGTGGYGYTF.

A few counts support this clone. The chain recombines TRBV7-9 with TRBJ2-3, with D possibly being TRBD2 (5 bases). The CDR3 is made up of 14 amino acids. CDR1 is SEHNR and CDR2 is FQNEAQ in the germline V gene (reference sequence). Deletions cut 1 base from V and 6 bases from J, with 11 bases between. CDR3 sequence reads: CASSLVPPGDTQYF. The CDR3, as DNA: TGTGCCAGCAGCTTAGTCCCACCGGGGGATACGCAGTATTTT.

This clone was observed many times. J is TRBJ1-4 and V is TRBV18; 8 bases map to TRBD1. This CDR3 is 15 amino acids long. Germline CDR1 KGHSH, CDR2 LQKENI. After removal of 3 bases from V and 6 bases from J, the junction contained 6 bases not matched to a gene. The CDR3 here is CASSPVPGGDEKLFF. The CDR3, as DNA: TGTGCCAGCTCACCTGTCCCAGGGGGCGATGAAAAACTGTTTTTT.

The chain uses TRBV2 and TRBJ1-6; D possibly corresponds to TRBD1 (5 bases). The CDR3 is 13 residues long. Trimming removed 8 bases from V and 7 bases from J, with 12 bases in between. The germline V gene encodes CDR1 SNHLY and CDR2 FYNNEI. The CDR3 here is CASVQGQNSPLHF. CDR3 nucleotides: TGTGCCAGCGTCCAGGGTCAGAATTCACCCCTCCACTTT. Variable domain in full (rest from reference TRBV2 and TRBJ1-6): EPEVTQTPSHQVTQMGQEVILRCVPISNHLYFYWYRQILGQKVEFLVSFYNNEISEKSEIFDDQFSVERPDGSNFTLKIRSTKLEDSAMYFCASVQGQNSPLHFGNGTRLTVT.